The source of this T cell receptor beta chain is a study of T cell responses to AZD1222 COVID-19 vaccine. Study-level results: Following two doses of AZD1222, Spike-specific TCR breadth and depth rose. No repertoire was sampled before or during the peak T cell response, only after it.

This clone was detected a few times. Its antigen remains unknown. This CDR3 is 12 amino acids long. Germline V gives CDR1 LNHDA, CDR2 SQIVND (reference sequence). Clones were sequenced by immunoSEQ multiplex PCR, and TCRdb holds only the in-frame ones, with some missing. This table has 75,000 to 95,000 clones, 92% appearing once. This material consisted of peripheral blood, taken on day 0 of MenACWY control vaccination. This chain joins TRBV19 and TRBJ1-2; a possible D gene is TRBD1 (5 bases). The TCR comes from an adult in good health. The chain's CDR3 is CAADRDGYGYTF. DNA of the CDR3: TGTGCGGCTGACCGGGACGGATATGGCTACACCTTC.